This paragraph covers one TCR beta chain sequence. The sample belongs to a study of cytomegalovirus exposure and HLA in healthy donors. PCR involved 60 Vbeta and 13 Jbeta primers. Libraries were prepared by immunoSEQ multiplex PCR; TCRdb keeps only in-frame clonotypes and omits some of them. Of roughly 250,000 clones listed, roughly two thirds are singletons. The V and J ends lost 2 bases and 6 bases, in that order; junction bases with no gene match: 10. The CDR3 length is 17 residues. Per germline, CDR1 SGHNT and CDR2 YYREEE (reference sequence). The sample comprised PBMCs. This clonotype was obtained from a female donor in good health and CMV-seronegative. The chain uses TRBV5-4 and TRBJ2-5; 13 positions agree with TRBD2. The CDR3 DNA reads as TGTGCCAGCAGCTTATATACCGGGACTAGCGGGACGAAGACCCAGTACTTC. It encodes CASSLYTGTSGTKTQYF.